Listed here are 27 T cell receptor beta chains from one sample, sequenced in a study of OX40 agonist ivuxolimab in advanced cancers. Repertoires were generated with immunoSEQ multiplex PCR, while TCRdb's copy carries only in-frame clones and drops some. This table holds 55,000 to 70,000 clones, about four fifths found once. The specimen was CD4+ or CD8+ T cells sorted from blood, collected in a trial of the OX40 agonist ivuxolimab. The source is an adult with an advanced solid tumor such as melanoma, head and neck, liver or kidney cancer.

The chain's CDR3 is CAWSPPGGVKGKLFF. The CDR3 DNA sequence: TGTGCCTGGAGCCCTCCAGGGGGGGTTAAAGGAAAACTGTTTTTT. The chain joins TRBV30 to TRBJ1-4, with 7 bases lining up with TRBD1. After removal of 3 bases from V and 10 bases from J, the junction contained 14 bases not matched to a gene. CDR3 length: 15 amino acids. CDR1 is GTSNPN and CDR2 is SVGIG in the germline V gene (reference sequence).

The chain combines TRBV5-1 with TRBJ2-1; TRBD1 is a possible D gene (6 bases). V shed 2 bases and J shed 6 bases, with 15 bases lying between them. This CDR3 is built from 15 residues. From germline, CDR1 is SGHRS and CDR2 YFSETQ. CDR3 bases: TGCGCCAGCAGCTTAGGTGGACAGACTTTCAATGAGCAGTTCTTC. This gives the protein CASSLGGQTFNEQFF. The whole variable domain, remainder taken from reference TRBV5-1 and TRBJ2-1, is KAGVTQTPRYLIKTRGQQVTLSCSPISGHRSVSWYQQTPGQGLQFLFEYFSETQRNKGNFPGRFSGRQFSNSRSEMNVSTLELGDSALYLCASSLGGQTFNEQFFGPGTRLTVL.

The V and J genes are TRBV7-9 and TRBJ2-7, with D perhaps being TRBD1 or TRBD2 (5 bases each). CDR1 is SEHNR and CDR2 is FQNEAQ in the germline V gene (reference sequence). The CDR3 totals 14 residues. Trimming shortened V by 5 bases and J by 8 bases, and 19 bases separated the two germline ends. The CDR3 loop reads CASSPLWDQSKQYF. In nucleotides, the CDR3 is TGTGCCAGCAGCCCCCTGTGGGACCAGTCCAAGCAGTACTTC.

V is TRBV5-4 and J is TRBJ2-3, with 11 bases fitting TRBD2. Germline assignment: CDR1 SGHNT and CDR2 YYREEE (reference sequence). After removal of 4 bases from V and 4 bases from J, the junction contained 11 bases not matched to a gene. The length of the CDR3 is 17 residues. For the CDR3, the DNA is TGTGCCAGCAGCCCAGCTAGCGGGGGGTTTGACGCAGATACGCAGTATTTT. Amino acid sequence: CASSPASGGFDADTQYF.

The genes are TRBV4-1 and TRBJ2-3; a possible D gene is TRBD2 (5 bases). The V gene's germline CDR1 is MGHRA and CDR2 YSYEKL. This CDR3 has 11 amino acids. V lost 4 bases and J lost 14, with 13 bases in between. This CDR3 reads CASSRGYVRYF. In nucleotides, the CDR3 is TGCGCCAGCAGCCGAGGGTATGTGCGGTATTTT.

V is TRBV28 and J is TRBJ2-7; 10 nucleotides agree with TRBD1. The CDR3 is made up of 14 amino acids. Germline CDR1 and CDR2: MDHEN and SYDVKM. Unmatched junction bases numbered 4, after V lost 5 bases and J lost 3 bases. CDR3 residues: CASSPTGGSYEQYF. In DNA, the CDR3 is TGTGCCAGCAGTCCGACAGGGGGCAGCTACGAGCAGTACTTC. The whole variable domain, filled in from reference TRBV28 and TRBJ2-7, reads DVKVTQSSRYLVKRTGEKVFLECVQDMDHENMFWYRQDPGLGLRLIYFSYDVKMKEKGDIPEGYSVSREKKERFSLILESASTNQTSMYLCASSPTGGSYEQYFGPGTRLTVT.

As regards this clone: One end of the junction is discordant with germline, which a read error may explain. The gene calls are TRBV20-1 and TRBJ2-1; D gene unclear. The CDR3 runs to 10 residues. Germline V lookup: CDR1 DFQATT, CDR2 SNEGSKA (reference sequence). This CDR3 reads CSASLGSPLF. In DNA form, the CDR3 reads TGCAGTGCTAGCCTTGGGTCGCCACTCTTC.

The chain employs TRBV5-6 and TRBJ2-3; D is possibly TRBD1 (7 bases). Germline-derived CDR1 and CDR2 are SGHDT and YYEEEE. With 4 bases removed from V and 10 bases from J, the gap between germline ends came to 22 bases. The CDR3 is made up of 15 amino acids. CDR3: CASSPRGRGVQAQYF. The CDR3 nucleotides are TGTGCCAGCAGCCCCCGGGGCAGGGGGGTTCAGGCGCAGTATTTT.

This chain connects TRBV2 to TRBJ1-2, with no clear D. The V gene lost 3 bases and the J gene lost 5 bases, with 13 bases spanning the gap. From germline, CDR1 is SNHLY and CDR2 FYNNEI. The length of the CDR3 is 14 residues. The CDR3 bases are TGTGCCAGCAGTGAGTCCGGCTCTGAGTATGGCTACACCTTC. Encoded protein: CASSESGSEYGYTF. The entire variable domain, with the rest obtained from reference TRBV2 and TRBJ1-2, is as follows: EPEVTQTPSHQVTQMGQEVILRCVPISNHLYFYWYRQILGQKVEFLVSFYNNEISEKSEIFDDQFSVERPDGSNFTLKIRSTKLEDSAMYFCASSESGSEYGYTFGSGTRLTVV.

The rearrangement uses TRBV19 and TRBJ2-7; 9 bases map to TRBD2. Trimming took 5 bases from V and 6 from J; bases not matched to a gene: 8. From germline, CDR1 is LNHDA and CDR2 SQIVND (reference sequence). There are 14 residues in the CDR3. The CDR3 DNA sequence: TGTGCCAGTAGTTCTAAGGCTAGCGGGGCCGAGCAGTACTTC. Protein: CASSSKASGAEQYF.

This clone was detected once. CDR3 residues: CATKGGTAHNNEQFF. DNA for the CDR3: TGTGCCACTAAGGGCGGGACAGCCCACAACAATGAGCAGTTCTTC. V and J are TRBV19 and TRBJ2-1, with D perhaps TRBD1 (7 bases). Trimming removed 10 bases at V and 5 bases at J, with 21 bases between. Germline V gives CDR1 LNHDA, CDR2 SQIVND (reference sequence). The CDR3 consists of 15 residues.

The V and J genes are TRBV2 and TRBJ1-2; D call uncertain. Trimming took off 1 base at V and 4 bases at J, with 10 bases between the two ends. The germline CDR1 and CDR2 sequences are SNHLY and FYNNEI. CDR3 length equals 14 residues. The CDR3 coding sequence is TGTGCCAGCAGTGAAGTGGTCGGAAGCTATGGCTACACCTTC. Translation gives CASSEVVGSYGYTF.

The rearrangement uses TRBV7-2 and TRBJ1-6; no firm D call. The germline V gene encodes CDR1 SGHTA and CDR2 FQGNSA. This CDR3 has 16 amino acids. Trimming removed 0 bases at V and 3 bases at J, with 9 bases between. The CDR3 protein is CASSLASGDYNSPLHF. The CDR3 DNA is TGTGCCAGCAGCTTAGCGTCGGGTGACTATAATTCACCCCTCCACTTT.

This rearrangement joins TRBV15 to TRBJ1-1; possibly TRBD1 for D (5 bases). There are 14 residues in the CDR3. With 1 base removed from V and 5 bases from J, the gap between germline ends came to 11 bases. Germline values: CDR1 LNHNV, CDR2 YYDKDF (reference sequence). The CDR3 DNA reads as TGTGCCACCAGCAGAGTCGGGGGAATTACTGAAGCTTTCTTT. This encodes CATSRVGGITEAFF.

The J gene is TRBJ2-3, the V gene TRBV19; 9 positions agree with TRBD1. CDR1 is LNHDA, CDR2 SQIVND, per germline (reference sequence). This CDR3 comprises 15 residues. With 7 bases clipped from V and 2 bases from J, the junction kept 7 bases outside the gene matches. The CDR3 reads CASKRGQGATDTQYF. CDR3 coding DNA: TGTGCCAGTAAACGGGGACAGGGAGCCACAGATACGCAGTATTTT.

The chain joins TRBV5-1 to TRBJ2-5; perhaps TRBD1 as D (6 bases). V lost 7 bases, J lost 5 bases, and 15 bases lay in between. The CDR3 totals 13 residues. Germline values: CDR1 SGHRS, CDR2 YFSETQ. CDR3: CASAQGPGETQYF. In DNA, the CDR3 is TGCGCCAGCGCCCAGGGGCCGGGGGAGACCCAGTACTTC.

The chain links TRBV6-6 to TRBJ2-7; 7 bases are shared with TRBD1. V trimming: 2 bases; J trimming: 0 bases; junction bases outside the gene matches: 7. The CDR3 is made up of 16 amino acids. Germline V gives CDR1 MNHNY, CDR2 SVGAGI (reference sequence). The CDR3 is CASSYIHRGSSYEQYF. The CDR3 DNA is TGTGCCAGCAGTTACATTCACAGGGGAAGCTCCTACGAGCAGTACTTC.

In DNA form, the CDR3 reads TGTGCCAGCAGCTTAGGGACAACGGTGGGGGAGACCCAGTACTTC. Translation gives CASSLGTTVGETQYF. The J gene is TRBJ2-5, the V gene TRBV11-2, with D perhaps matching TRBD1 (5 bases). CDR1 and CDR2 from the germline V gene are SGHAT and FQNNGV. Trimming shortened V by 1 base and J by 5 bases, and 14 bases separated the two germline ends. The CDR3 has 15 residues.

The rearrangement links TRBV6-5 to TRBJ2-7, with no clear D. The germline V and J ends were trimmed by 2 bases and 2 bases, with 7 bases remaining between them. This CDR3 spans 13 amino acids. CDR1 and CDR2 (germline): MNHEY, SVGAGI. CDR3 sequence reads: CASSYGSTYEQYF. The CDR3 DNA reads as TGTGCCAGCAGTTACGGGTCAACCTACGAGCAGTACTTC.

Only a few counts were recorded for this clone. The chain has TRBV5-4 and TRBJ2-7, with D perhaps TRBD2 (5 bases). The ends were cut back, 4 bases at V and 3 bases at J, with 14 bases in the middle. The CDR3 extends over 14 amino acids. CDR1 is SGHNT and CDR2 is YYREEE in the germline V gene (reference sequence). The CDR3 here is CASSIGLGDYEQYF. The CDR3, as DNA: TGTGCCAGCAGCATAGGACTGGGAGACTACGAGCAGTACTTC.

The chain has TRBV10-1 and TRBJ2-3, with D uncertain. Trimming removed 3 bases from V and 14 bases from J, with 15 bases in between. Germline V gene data show CDR1 as WNHNN and CDR2 as SYGVQD (reference sequence). CDR3 length: 12 residues. The CDR3, as DNA: TGCGCCAGCAGTGACCAAGACTCCGGCCTGTATTTT. This encodes CASSDQDSGLYF.

The gene calls are TRBV15 and TRBJ1-2; no clear D gene. The germline V and J ends were trimmed by 0 bases and 0 bases, with 5 bases remaining between them. Germline V gene lookup returns CDR1 LNHNV and CDR2 YYDKDF (reference sequence). CDR3 length: 14 amino acids. The DNA for the CDR3 is TGTGCCACCAGCAGAGACAAGGCTAACTATGGCTACACCTTC. As protein: CATSRDKANYGYTF. Drawing the rest from reference TRBV15 and TRBJ1-2, the complete variable domain is DAMVIQNPRYQVTQFGKPVTLSCSQTLNHNVMYWYQQKSSQAPKLLFHYYDKDFNNEADTPDNFQSRRPNTSFCFLDIRSPGLGDTAMYLCATSRDKANYGYTFGSGTRLTVV.

V is TRBV7-6 and J is TRBJ2-3; 12 nucleotides line up with TRBD2. The CDR3 length is 19 residues. With V trimmed by 3 bases and J by 3 bases, 13 bases remained unmatched. Germline V gene lookup returns CDR1 SGHVS and CDR2 FNYEAQ. CDR3 in amino acids: CASSFPSGGAGRTTDTQYF. The DNA for the CDR3 is TGTGCCAGCAGCTTTCCTAGCGGGGGGGCCGGGCGGACAACAGATACGCAGTATTTT.

The rearrangement joins TRBV5-1 to TRBJ2-7; D possibly corresponds to TRBD2 (5 bases). The CDR3 is made up of 14 amino acids. Germline V gives CDR1 SGHRS, CDR2 YFSETQ. With 7 bases removed from V and 0 bases from J, the gap between germline ends came to 14 bases. The CDR3 nucleotides are TGCGCCAGCCAGCCCGGGGTCATCTCCTACGAGCAGTACTTC. This codes for CASQPGVISYEQYF.

CDR3 residues: CASSIFPGQGSYGYTF. DNA for the CDR3: TGTGCCAGTAGTATTTTTCCGGGACAGGGATCGTATGGCTACACCTTC. The genes are TRBV19 and TRBJ1-2; 9 bases fit TRBD1. The trim removed 3 bases at V and 5 bases at J, leaving 10 bases unmatched. The germline CDR1 and CDR2 sequences are LNHDA and SQIVND (reference sequence). This CDR3 comprises 16 residues.

J is TRBJ2-6 and V is TRBV11-3; 9 positions match TRBD1. The CDR3 length is 17 residues. Germline loops: CDR1 SGHNT, CDR2 YENEEA. V trimming: 3 bases; J trimming: 2 bases; junction bases outside the gene matches: 5. The CDR3 loop reads CASSFGTGITGANVLTF. The CDR3 DNA sequence: TGTGCCAGCAGCTTTGGGACAGGGATTACTGGGGCCAACGTCCTGACTTTC.

The CDR3 sequence: CASSQVRSSPLHF. In DNA form, the CDR3 reads TGTGCCAGCAGCCAAGTTCGTAGTTCACCCCTCCACTTT. The J gene is TRBJ1-6, the V gene TRBV14; D is unclear. The V end lost 1 base, the J end lost 9 bases, and 7 bases lay between the germline ends. Per germline, CDR1 SGHDN and CDR2 FVKESK. CDR3 length equals 13 residues.